These 9 T cell receptor beta chains were all obtained from the same sample, sequenced in a study of PD-1 blockade in classical Hodgkin lymphoma. Every patient was affected by relapse after autologous stem cell transplantation, while exposure to brentuximab vedotin was not uniform. It was by magnetic negative selection that CD4+ T cells were purified from thawed PBMCs. Produced via immunoSEQ multiplex PCR; TCRdb's table is partial and in-frame only. The table records approximately 4,100 clones, more than 60% of them present only once. The specimen comprised CD4+ T cells from blood, sampled at baseline. All receptors come from a human donor with classical Hodgkin lymphoma.

The chain employs TRBV28 and TRBJ1-2, with D hard to call. CDR1 is MDHEN and CDR2 is SYDVKM in the germline V gene. V lost 1 base, J lost 8 bases, and 17 bases lay in between. The CDR3 has 15 amino acids. CDR3 DNA: TGTGCCAGCAGTTTATTGGATTCAGCCTCTAACGGCTACACCTTC. It specifies CASSLLDSASNGYTF.

V usage is TRBV7-9 and J usage is TRBJ1-1; D may be TRBD1 (6 bases). This CDR3 contains 14 residues. V was shortened by 5 bases and J by 1 base, with 11 bases between the two germline ends. CDR1 is SEHNR, CDR2 FQNEAQ, per germline (reference sequence). CDR3 coding DNA: TGTGCCAGCAGCCTAGGGGGATCGAACACTGAAGCTTTCTTT. It is translated as CASSLGGSNTEAFF.

V is TRBV28 and J is TRBJ2-7; D uncertain. The CDR3 is 17 amino acids. With 2 bases removed from V and 2 bases from J, the gap between germline ends came to 19 bases. Germline loops: CDR1 MDHEN, CDR2 SYDVKM. CDR3: CASSLLFPRDDTYEQYF. The CDR3 nucleotides are TGTGCCAGCAGTTTACTCTTCCCCCGCGACGACACCTACGAGCAGTACTTC.

This rearrangement joins TRBV4-2 to TRBJ1-5, with TRBD1 identical over 7 bases. J lost 2 bases, V lost 0 bases, and 16 bases had no gene match. Germline loops: CDR1 LGHNA, CDR2 YNFKEQ. The CDR3 has 20 amino acids. CDR3: CASSQDRRQGGGFGNQPQHF. CDR3 nucleotides: TGTGCCAGCAGCCAAGATAGAAGACAGGGAGGGGGTTTTGGCAATCAGCCCCAGCATTTT.

This chain links TRBV10-2 with TRBJ2-1; TRBD2 aligns across 11 bases. V was pared by 6 bases and J by 2 bases, with 9 bases of the junction left unmatched. The germline V gene encodes CDR1 WSHSY and CDR2 SAAADI. This CDR3 is 17 amino acids long. CDR3 in DNA: TGCGCCAGCAGGCCGGGAGGTAGCGGGGGGGCCTACAATGAGCAGTTCTTC. Its translation is CASRPGGSGGAYNEQFF.

CDR3 in DNA: TGTGCCAGCAGCTTAGGGAGTAATTCACCCCTCCACTTT. This sequence encodes CASSLGSNSPLHF. This rearrangement joins TRBV11-3 to TRBJ1-6, with D unclear. The CDR3 has 13 amino acids. Trimming took off 1 base at V and 6 bases at J, with 4 bases between the two ends. Germline V gene sequence: CDR1 SGHNT, CDR2 YENEEA. The whole variable domain, remainder taken from reference TRBV11-3 and TRBJ1-6, is EAGVVQSPRYKIIEKKQPVAFWCNPISGHNTLYWYLQNLGQGPELLIRYENEEAVDDSQLPKDRFSAERLKGVDSTLKIQPAELGDSAVYLCASSLGSNSPLHFGNGTRLTVT.

The chain joins TRBV5-1 to TRBJ2-3; D not resolved. V lost 0 bases and J 4 bases, leaving 6 bases between the germline ends. The CDR3 extends over 13 amino acids. Germline V gives CDR1 SGHRS, CDR2 YFSETQ. The DNA of the CDR3 is TGCGCCAGCAGCTTGGAGGTATCAGATACGCAGTATTTT. This gives the protein CASSLEVSDTQYF.

The chain uses TRBV14 and TRBJ2-5; D ambiguous. V lost 0 bases and J 7 bases, leaving 9 bases between the germline ends. Germline CDR1 reads SGHDN; CDR2 reads FVKESK. The CDR3 runs to 13 residues. The CDR3 bases are TGTGCCAGCAGCCAAGACGTCTTGGGGACCCAGTACTTC. Its translation: CASSQDVLGTQYF.

V gene TRBV6-6 combines with J gene TRBJ1-1, with D perhaps matching TRBD1 (5 bases). The CDR3 has 15 residues. The V and J ends lost 7 bases and 1 base respectively, with 16 bases between them. The germline V gene encodes CDR1 MNHNY and CDR2 SVGAGI (reference sequence). The CDR3 DNA reads as TGTGCCAGCATTGTCGAGTGGGGGACGAACACTGAAGCTTTCTTT. Amino acids: CASIVEWGTNTEAFF.